In its sample, the clone carrying this T cell receptor (beta chain) was seen a few times. This record comes from a study of blood T cell repertoires in COVID-19. Background on the study: PBMCs, B-cell-depleted T cells, or T cells provided the cDNA or gDNA that made up the material.

The CDR3 is made up of 15 amino acids. The germline gives CDR1 ENHRY, CDR2 SYGVKD. The V end lost 6 bases, the J end lost 1 base, and 13 bases lay between the germline ends. Clones were sequenced by immunoSEQ multiplex PCR, and TCRdb holds only the in-frame ones, with some missing. The sample holds 100,000 or so clones, less than 90% seen once. The V gene is TRBV10-3, the J gene TRBJ1-3, with a weak D call TRBD1 (6 bases). This sequence originates from a man aged 50 or older with acute or convalescent COVID-19. The sequenced sample consisted of peripheral blood. The CDR3 is CAIRDTGKSGNTIYF. The CDR3 DNA sequence: TGTGCCATCAGAGACACAGGGAAGTCTGGAAACACCATATATTTT.